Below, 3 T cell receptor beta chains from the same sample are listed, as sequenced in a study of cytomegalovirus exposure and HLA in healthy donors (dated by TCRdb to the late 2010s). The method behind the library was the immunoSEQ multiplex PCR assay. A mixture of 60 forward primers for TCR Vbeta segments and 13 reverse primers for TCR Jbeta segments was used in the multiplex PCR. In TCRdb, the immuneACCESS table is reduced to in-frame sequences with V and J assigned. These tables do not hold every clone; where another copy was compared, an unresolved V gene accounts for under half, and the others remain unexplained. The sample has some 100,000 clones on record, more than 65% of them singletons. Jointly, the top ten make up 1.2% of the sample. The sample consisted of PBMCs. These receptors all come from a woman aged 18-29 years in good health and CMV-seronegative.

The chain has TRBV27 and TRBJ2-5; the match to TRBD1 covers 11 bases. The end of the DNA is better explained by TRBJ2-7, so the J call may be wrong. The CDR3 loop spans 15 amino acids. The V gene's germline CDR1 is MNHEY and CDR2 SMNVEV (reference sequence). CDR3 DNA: TGTGCCAGCAGAGACCGGGACAGGGGGTTGTACGAGCAGTACTTC. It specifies CASRDRDRGLYEQYF.

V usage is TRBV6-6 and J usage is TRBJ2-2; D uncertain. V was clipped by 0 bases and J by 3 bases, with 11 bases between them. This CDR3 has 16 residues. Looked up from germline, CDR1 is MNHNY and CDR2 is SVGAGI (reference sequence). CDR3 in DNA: TGTGCCAGCAGTTACTCGAGTCGAGGAGACACCGGGGAGCTGTTTTTT. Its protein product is CASSYSSRGDTGELFF.

DNA of the CDR3: TGTGCCAGCTCACTCCAAGACAGCCCCTATGGCTACACCTTC. It translates to CASSLQDSPYGYTF. This chain uses TRBV18 with TRBJ1-2; tentatively, D is TRBD1 (5 bases). V was cut by 4 bases and J by 4 bases, with 13 bases left in between. This CDR3 spans 14 amino acids. CDR1 and CDR2 from the germline V gene are KGHSH and LQKENI.